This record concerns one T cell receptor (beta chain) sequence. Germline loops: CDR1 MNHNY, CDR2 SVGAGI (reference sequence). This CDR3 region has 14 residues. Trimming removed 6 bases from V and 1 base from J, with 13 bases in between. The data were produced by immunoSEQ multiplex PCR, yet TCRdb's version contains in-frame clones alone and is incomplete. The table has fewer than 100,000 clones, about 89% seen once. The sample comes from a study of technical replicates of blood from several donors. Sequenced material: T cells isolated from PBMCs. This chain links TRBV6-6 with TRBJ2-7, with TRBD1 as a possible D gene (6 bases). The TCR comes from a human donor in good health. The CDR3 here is CASRAGAPSYEQYF. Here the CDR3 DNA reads TGTGCCAGCAGGGCAGGGGCTCCTTCCTACGAGCAGTACTTC.